Listed below are T cell receptor beta chains from one sample, sequenced in a study of T-cell memory formation after mild COVID-19. TCRdb used MiXCR to reprocess the 5' RACE reads, holding one entry per CDR3 protein. The table records about 340,000 distinct CDR3 sequences, roughly 20% of them present only once. The material sequenced was PBMCs or a T cell subset sorted from them (not recorded which). These receptors all stem from an adult woman who had mild COVID-19 (a few samples of this study predate the infection). Cell type and time point are not known. The CDR3 runs from the conserved cysteine through the conserved F or W. Fields, in order: clone size, J gene, D gene, V gene, CDR3 length, CDR3 protein, CDR3 DNA. D genes are given only for firm matches. Clone size is not always given. Where it is, it says once, few, many or a class for expanded clones.

clone size: -; J gene: TRBJ2-5; D gene: -; V gene: TRBV6-1; CDR3 length: 15; CDR3 protein: CASTGSGGLGETQYF; CDR3 DNA: TGTGCCAGCACCGGAAGTGGGGGACTCGGGGAGACCCAGTACTTC
clone size: -; J gene: TRBJ2-2; D gene: -; V gene: TRBV20-1; CDR3 length: 15; CDR3 protein: CSAPEGSWAPGELFF; CDR3 DNA: TGCAGTGCGCCAGAGGGTAGCTGGGCCCCGGGGGAGCTGTTTTTT
clone size: few; J gene: TRBJ2-3; D gene: TRBD2; V gene: TRBV6-2/TRBV6-3; CDR3 length: 18; CDR3 protein: CASSYSGRETTSTDTQYF; CDR3 DNA: TGTGCCAGCAGTTACAGCGGGAGGGAGACAACTAGCACAGATACGCAGTATTTT
clone size: few; J gene: TRBJ2-5; D gene: -; V gene: TRBV11-2; CDR3 length: 13; CDR3 protein: CASSYSGGETQYF; CDR3 DNA: TGTGCCAGCAGCTATTCGGGCGGGGAGACCCAGTACTTC
clone size: -; J gene: TRBJ2-7; D gene: -; V gene: TRBV29-1; CDR3 length: 11; CDR3 protein: CSVEDPPSRYF; CDR3 DNA: TGCAGCGTTGAAGACCCCCCCAGTCGGTACTTC
clone size: many; J gene: TRBJ2-3; D gene: TRBD1; V gene: TRBV20-1; CDR3 length: 14; CDR3 protein: CSASGTGSTDTQYF; CDR3 DNA: TGCAGTGCTTCCGGGACAGGAAGCACAGATACGCAGTATTTT
clone size: few; J gene: TRBJ2-1; D gene: TRBD1; V gene: TRBV10-3; CDR3 length: 16; CDR3 protein: CAISRGQGSSYNEQFF; CDR3 DNA: TGTGCCATCAGTCGCGGACAGGGAAGCTCCTACAATGAGCAGTTCTTC
clone size: -; J gene: TRBJ2-7; D gene: -; V gene: TRBV9; CDR3 length: 14; CDR3 protein: CASSVGEGAYEQYF; CDR3 DNA: TGTGCCAGCAGCGTAGGAGAGGGCGCCTACGAGCAGTACTTC
clone size: -; J gene: TRBJ2-1; D gene: -; V gene: TRBV28; CDR3 length: 11; CDR3 protein: CASHTRNEQFF; CDR3 DNA: TGTGCCAGCCATACCCGCAATGAGCAGTTCTTC
clone size: few; J gene: TRBJ2-1; D gene: -; V gene: TRBV12-3/TRBV12-4; CDR3 length: 14; CDR3 protein: CAILRVGFNNEQFF; CDR3 DNA: TGTGCCATCCTTCGGGTGGGGTTTAACAATGAGCAGTTCTTC
clone size: -; J gene: TRBJ1-1; D gene: -; V gene: TRBV18; CDR3 length: 15; CDR3 protein: CASSPRVGANTEAFF; CDR3 DNA: TGTGCCAGCTCACCAAGGGTGGGGGCGAACACTGAAGCTTTCTTT
clone size: -; J gene: TRBJ1-6; D gene: -; V gene: TRBV7-2; CDR3 length: 13; CDR3 protein: CASSSRSRPPLHF; CDR3 DNA: TGTGCCAGCAGCTCCCGGTCCCGGCCACCCCTCCACTTT
clone size: many; J gene: TRBJ2-5; D gene: -; V gene: TRBV11-2; CDR3 length: 15; CDR3 protein: CASSVGGTTVETQYF; CDR3 DNA: TGTGCCAGCAGCGTGGGGGGTACGACAGTAGAGACCCAGTACTTC
clone size: few; J gene: TRBJ1-1; D gene: -; V gene: TRBV12-3/TRBV12-4; CDR3 length: 12; CDR3 protein: CASTGGSTEAFF; CDR3 DNA: TGTGCCAGCACGGGGGGGAGCACTGAAGCTTTCTTT
clone size: -; J gene: TRBJ1-5; D gene: -; V gene: TRBV19; CDR3 length: 15; CDR3 protein: CASSRTTLEHQPQHF; CDR3 DNA: TGTGCCAGTAGTAGGACTACGTTAGAGCACCAGCCCCAGCATTTT
clone size: few; J gene: TRBJ2-5; D gene: TRBD2; V gene: TRBV2; CDR3 length: 13; CDR3 protein: CASSRSGGETQYF; CDR3 DNA: TGTGCCAGCAGTCGATCCGGGGGGGAGACCCAGTACTTC
clone size: once; J gene: TRBJ2-7; D gene: -; V gene: TRBV10-3; CDR3 length: 15; CDR3 protein: CAIGVGSAPSYEQYF; CDR3 DNA: TGTGCCATCGGGGTGGGGTCAGCCCCTTCCTACGAGCAGTACTTC
clone size: many; J gene: TRBJ2-7; D gene: -; V gene: TRBV10-3; CDR3 length: 14; CDR3 protein: CAIGGPDRTYEQYF; CDR3 DNA: TGTGCCATCGGAGGCCCCGACAGAACCTACGAGCAGTACTTC
clone size: few; J gene: TRBJ2-1; D gene: TRBD2; V gene: TRBV7-2; CDR3 length: 17; CDR3 protein: CASSRSLAGGSYNEQFF; CDR3 DNA: TGTGCCAGCAGCCGTTCCCTAGCGGGAGGCAGCTACAATGAGCAGTTCTTC
clone size: -; J gene: TRBJ1-2; D gene: -; V gene: TRBV7-7; CDR3 length: 13; CDR3 protein: CASSPIDTSRYTF; CDR3 DNA: TGTGCTAGCAGCCCTATCGACACCTCTCGCTACACCTTC
clone size: -; J gene: TRBJ2-5; D gene: TRBD2; V gene: TRBV18; CDR3 length: 15; CDR3 protein: CASSPGSGSQETQYF; CDR3 DNA: TGTGCCAGCTCACCAGGTAGCGGGAGTCAAGAGACCCAGTACTTC
clone size: -; J gene: TRBJ1-1; D gene: -; V gene: TRBV29-1; CDR3 length: 12; CDR3 protein: CSGGGVYTEAFF; CDR3 DNA: TGCAGCGGCGGGGGGGTTTACACTGAAGCTTTCTTT
clone size: -; J gene: TRBJ1-2; D gene: -; V gene: TRBV5-6; CDR3 length: 14; CDR3 protein: CASRDEGSIYGYTF; CDR3 DNA: TGTGCCAGCAGAGATGAGGGTAGCATCTATGGCTACACCTTC
clone size: -; J gene: TRBJ2-7; D gene: TRBD2; V gene: TRBV4-1; CDR3 length: 15; CDR3 protein: CASSQEVGGGDEQYF; CDR3 DNA: TGCGCCAGCAGCCAAGAGGTCGGCGGGGGGGACGAGCAGTACTTC
clone size: -; J gene: TRBJ2-5; D gene: -; V gene: TRBV6-5; CDR3 length: 13; CDR3 protein: CASRRIIQETQYF; CDR3 DNA: TGTGCCAGCAGACGAATAATCCAAGAGACCCAGTACTTC
clone size: -; J gene: TRBJ2-5; D gene: -; V gene: TRBV29-1; CDR3 length: 12; CDR3 protein: CSVGYSGETQYF; CDR3 DNA: TGCAGCGTTGGGTACTCTGGAGAGACCCAGTACTTC
clone size: -; J gene: TRBJ2-3; D gene: -; V gene: TRBV19; CDR3 length: 15; CDR3 protein: CASTLRRGLPDTQYF; CDR3 DNA: TGTGCCAGTACCCTCCGACGGGGATTGCCAGATACGCAGTATTTT
clone size: many; J gene: TRBJ2-5; D gene: TRBD2; V gene: TRBV20-1; CDR3 length: 15; CDR3 protein: CSRPGTSGSGGTQYF; CDR3 DNA: TGCAGTCGGCCAGGGACTAGCGGCTCTGGAGGGACCCAGTACTTC